These 6 T cell receptor beta chains originate from one sample sequenced in a study of blood T cells in healthy people across ages. Alongside a J-beta primer mix, a sample-barcoded 5' primer served in a second PCR lasting 7 to 11 cycles. Using its own MiXCR run on the 5' RACE reads, TCRdb lists one record per CDR3 protein. The sample lists approximately 790,000 distinct CDR3 sequences, 60% to 80% occurring once. The sequenced sample consisted of blood. Every receptor here comes from a man aged 30 to 39 in good health.

This chain connects TRBV7-2 to TRBJ2-5; the match to TRBD2 covers 9 bases. Germline CDR1 is SGHTA and CDR2 is FQGNSA. CDR3 length: 16 amino acids. The junction had 4 bases not matched to a gene; V was cut back by 1 base and J by 1 base. The CDR3 reads CASSLVAGGLQETQYF. DNA of the CDR3: TGTGCCAGCAGCTTAGTTGCGGGGGGGCTCCAAGAGACCCAGTACTTC.

This clonotype appeared a few times. The gene calls are TRBV29-1 and TRBJ2-3; 8 bases map to TRBD1. The CDR3 has 13 residues. Germline V gene sequence: CDR1 SQVTM, CDR2 ANQGSEA. The V gene end was trimmed by 8 bases and the J gene end by 3 bases; junction bases not matched to a gene: 7. CDR3 in DNA: TGCAGCCAGGACAGGGCTGGGACAGATACGCAGTATTTT. Its translation: CSQDRAGTDTQYF.

The chain links TRBV5-1 to TRBJ2-3, with D perhaps matching TRBD1 or TRBD2 (5 bases each). This CDR3 is 15 amino acids long. Germline values: CDR1 SGHRS, CDR2 YFSETQ. Trimming took off 3 bases at V and 6 bases at J, with 17 bases between the two ends. The CDR3 DNA reads TGCGCCAGCAGCTCCCGGGACCTGACGACCGATACGCAGTATTTT. This sequence encodes CASSSRDLTTDTQYF. Full variable domain (outside the CDR3, taken from reference TRBV5-1 and TRBJ2-3): KAGVTQTPRYLIKTRGQQVTLSCSPISGHRSVSWYQQTPGQGLQFLFEYFSETQRNKGNFPGRFSGRQFSNSRSEMNVSTLELGDSALYLCASSSRDLTTDTQYFGPGTRLTVL.

The chain uses TRBV5-1 and TRBJ2-7, with TRBD1 matching 8 bases. CDR3 size: 14 residues. Germline V lookup: CDR1 SGHRS, CDR2 YFSETQ. The V segment lost 6 bases and the J segment 5 bases; nucleotides outside the gene matches: 10. The DNA for the CDR3 is TGCGCCAGCATTCCTGGGACAGGATCCGACGAGCAGTACTTC. Translated: CASIPGTGSDEQYF.

The table lists this clonotype with a few counts. J is TRBJ1-5 and V is TRBV12-3 or TRBV12-4, with no clear D. Trimming stripped 6 bases from V and 0 bases from J, with 3 bases between. CDR3 length: 12 residues. The CDR3 protein is CASSRSNQPQHF. In nucleotides, the CDR3 is TGTGCCAGCAGCCGTAGCAATCAGCCCCAGCATTTT.

The genes are TRBV29-1 and TRBJ2-7; 10 nucleotides align to TRBD1. The J call could be wrong; TRBJ2-5 is a better fit for the DNA end. Germline-derived CDR1 and CDR2 are SQVTM and ANQGSEA. The CDR3 extends over 13 amino acids. In DNA, the CDR3 is TGCAGCGTGATGGGACAGGGGTCGAGGACCCAGTACTTC. Its translation: CSVMGQGSRTQYF.